Below, 10 T cell receptor beta chains from the same sample are listed, as sequenced in a study of response to subunit inactivated influenza vaccine listed by TCRdb under 2018. The method behind the library was RT-PCR. Instrument used: Illumina HiSeq 2500. TCRdb passed the public sequencing reads through fastp at Q25 and MiXCR, retaining productive beta sequences. Every entry covers one CDR3 protein and lists the most common genes and DNA from its rows. For this sample the table gives about half a million distinct CDR3 sequences, of which roughly 27% were detected only once. 1.5% to 2% of the sample goes to the ten largest clones. Sample: CD4+ T cells sorted from PBMCs, taken 5 days after vaccination. These receptors originate from a man between 50 and 59 years old who received an inactivated influenza vaccine. Donor details come from another sample of the same person, matched by shared clones.

The chain uses TRBV12-3 or TRBV12-4 and TRBJ2-7; D gene ambiguous. This CDR3 spans 14 amino acids. Between the trimmed V and J ends, which lost 7 bases and 0 bases, there was a span of 13 bases. The CDR3: CASKASLISYEQYF. The CDR3 DNA follows: TGTGCCAGCAAGGCCAGCCTTATCTCCTACGAGCAGTACTTC.

Only a few counts were recorded for this clonotype. V and J are TRBV5-1 and TRBJ1-6, with TRBD1 matching over 9 bases. V lost 4 bases and J lost 8; bases outside the gene matches: 4. The CDR3 totals 14 residues. CDR1 and CDR2 (germline): SGHRS, YFSETQ. The CDR3 loop reads CASSNRDRDSPLHF. CDR3 DNA sequence: TGCGCCAGCAGCAACCGGGACAGGGATTCACCCCTCCACTTT.

This chain links TRBV7-2 with TRBJ2-2, with D unresolved. The CDR3 is 15 amino acids. Germline assignment: CDR1 SGHTA and CDR2 FQGNSA. Deletions cut 4 bases from V and 6 bases from J, with 15 bases between. DNA of the CDR3: TGTGCCAGCAGCTCCCGTTCGCACGTTCCCGGGGAGCTGTTTTTT. Its translation: CASSSRSHVPGELFF.

The chain recombines TRBV28 with TRBJ2-7; D is possibly TRBD2 (6 bases). CDR3 length: 14 amino acids. The germline V gene encodes CDR1 MDHEN and CDR2 SYDVKM. V was pared by 4 bases and J by 0 bases, with 10 bases between. In DNA form, the CDR3 reads TGTGCCAGCAGTTCCCGGGGGAGCTCCTACGAGCAGTACTTC. Protein: CASSSRGSSYEQYF.

This clonotype was counted only a few times. The chain has TRBV28 and TRBJ2-7; D may be TRBD2 (6 bases). CDR3 size: 14 residues. Trimming stripped 6 bases from V and 7 bases from J, with 19 bases between. Looked up from germline, CDR1 is MDHEN and CDR2 is SYDVKM. CDR3 bases: TGTGCCAGCAGCCCCGGGACTCCCCGGAGGGAGCAGTACTTC. As protein: CASSPGTPRREQYF.

This chain connects TRBV5-1 to TRBJ1-1; D ambiguous. The CDR3 loop spans 15 amino acids. The V gene's germline CDR1 is SGHRS and CDR2 YFSETQ. V dropped 0 bases and J dropped 1 base, with 10 bases sitting between them. CDR3 coding DNA: TGCGCCAGCAGCTTGGGGGGTCCGGGGAACACTGAAGCTTTCTTT. Translation gives CASSLGGPGNTEAFF.

The J gene is TRBJ1-1, the V gene TRBV6-5, with a possible D match to TRBD1 (6 bases). The V gene's germline CDR1 is MNHEY and CDR2 SVGAGI. This CDR3 has 16 amino acids. Trimming shortened V by 2 bases and J by 1 base, and 14 bases separated the two germline ends. CDR3 coding DNA: TGTGCCAGCAGTTACGCGCCGGGACAAGGGAACACTGAAGCTTTCTTT. Amino acids: CASSYAPGQGNTEAFF.

The gene calls are TRBV7-6 and TRBJ1-4; the D is unclear. The CDR3 totals 15 residues. The germline gives CDR1 SGHVS, CDR2 FNYEAQ. Trimming left V 6 bases short and J 10 bases short, with 21 bases between. CDR3 coding DNA: TGTGCCAGCAGTCCTCGTCCGGACCTGATTGGAAAACTGTTTTTT. Translated, it gives CASSPRPDLIGKLFF.

The gene calls are TRBV2 and TRBJ2-7; 10 bases agree with TRBD2. The junction had 8 bases not matched to a gene; V was cut back by 4 bases and J by 2 bases. The CDR3 totals 16 residues. Germline V gives CDR1 SNHLY, CDR2 FYNNEI. CDR3: CASSASSGLAAYEQYF. The CDR3 DNA is TGTGCCAGCAGTGCTAGTAGTGGACTAGCGGCCTACGAGCAGTACTTC.

The sample holds many counts of this clonotype. V gene TRBV7-2 combines with J gene TRBJ2-7, with D hard to call. The CDR3 sequence is 14 residues long. Germline lookup yields CDR1 SGHTA and CDR2 FQGNSA. The V gene lost 3 bases and the J gene lost 0 bases, with 9 bases spanning the gap. This CDR3 is CASSFPTVSYEQYF. CDR3 sequence (DNA): TGTGCCAGCAGCTTTCCAACGGTCTCCTACGAGCAGTACTTC.